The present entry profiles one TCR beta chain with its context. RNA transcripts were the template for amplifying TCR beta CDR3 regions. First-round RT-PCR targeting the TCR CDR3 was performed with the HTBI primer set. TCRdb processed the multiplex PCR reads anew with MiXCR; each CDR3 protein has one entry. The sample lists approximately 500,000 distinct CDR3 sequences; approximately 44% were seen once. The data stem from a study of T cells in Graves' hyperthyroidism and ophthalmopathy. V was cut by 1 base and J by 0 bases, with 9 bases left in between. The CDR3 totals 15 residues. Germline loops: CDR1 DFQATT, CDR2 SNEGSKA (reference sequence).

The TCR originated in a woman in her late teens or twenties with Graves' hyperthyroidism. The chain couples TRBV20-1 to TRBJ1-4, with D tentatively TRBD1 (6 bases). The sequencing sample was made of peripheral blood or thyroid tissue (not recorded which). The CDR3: CSARGDTSTNEKLFF. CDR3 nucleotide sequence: TGCAGTGCTAGAGGGGACACCTCAACTAATGAAAAACTGTTTTTT.